The source of this TCR beta chain is a study of Graves' ophthalmopathy and Graves' hyperthyroidism. As diagnostic evidence, clinical symptoms, serum thyroxine, TRAb, thyroid ultrasound and orbital computed tomography were relied upon. The CDR3 totals 13 residues. Germline assignment: CDR1 DFQATT and CDR2 SNEGSKA (reference sequence). This clonotype appeared many times. Amplification from RNA transcripts yielded the TCR beta CDR3 regions. Scientists carried out first-round RT-PCR using HTBI primers and then a second-round multiplex PCR. TCRdb called the multiplex PCR reads again in MiXCR, with one record for every CDR3 protein. The sample contains 400,000 or so distinct CDR3 sequences, about a sixth of which appear only once.

The rearrangement uses TRBV20-1 and TRBJ1-4; TRBD1 matches 8 bases. The specimen sequenced was peripheral blood. The origin of this receptor is an adult woman with stable Graves' hyperthyroidism. CDR3 DNA: TGCGCGTGCAATGACAGGGGAGGGGAAAAACTGTTTTTT. Its translation: CACNDRGGEKLFF.